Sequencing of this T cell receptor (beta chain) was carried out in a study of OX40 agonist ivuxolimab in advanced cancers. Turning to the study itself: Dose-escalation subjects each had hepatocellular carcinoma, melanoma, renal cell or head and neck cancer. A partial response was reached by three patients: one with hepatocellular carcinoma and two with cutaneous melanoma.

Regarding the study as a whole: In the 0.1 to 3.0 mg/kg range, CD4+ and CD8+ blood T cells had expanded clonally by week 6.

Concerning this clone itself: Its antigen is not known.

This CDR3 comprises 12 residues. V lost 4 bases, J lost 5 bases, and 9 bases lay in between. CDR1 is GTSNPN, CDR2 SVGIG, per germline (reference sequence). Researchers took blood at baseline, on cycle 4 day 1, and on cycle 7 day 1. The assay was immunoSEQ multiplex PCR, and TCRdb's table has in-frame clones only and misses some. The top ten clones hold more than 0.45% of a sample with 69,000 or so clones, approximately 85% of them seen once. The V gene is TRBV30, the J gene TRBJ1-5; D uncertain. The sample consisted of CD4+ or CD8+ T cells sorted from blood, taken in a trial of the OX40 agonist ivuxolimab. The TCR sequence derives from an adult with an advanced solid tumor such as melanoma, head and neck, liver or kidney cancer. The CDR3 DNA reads TGTGCCTGGACTGACGGGGATCAGCCCCAGCATTTT. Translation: CAWTDGDQPQHF. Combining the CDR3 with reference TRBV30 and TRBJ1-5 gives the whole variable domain SQTIHQWPATLVQPVGSPLSLECTVEGTSNPNLYWYRQAAGRGLQLLFYSVGIGQISSEVPQNLSASRPQDRQFILSSKKLLLSDSGFYLCAWTDGDQPQHFGDGTRLSIL.